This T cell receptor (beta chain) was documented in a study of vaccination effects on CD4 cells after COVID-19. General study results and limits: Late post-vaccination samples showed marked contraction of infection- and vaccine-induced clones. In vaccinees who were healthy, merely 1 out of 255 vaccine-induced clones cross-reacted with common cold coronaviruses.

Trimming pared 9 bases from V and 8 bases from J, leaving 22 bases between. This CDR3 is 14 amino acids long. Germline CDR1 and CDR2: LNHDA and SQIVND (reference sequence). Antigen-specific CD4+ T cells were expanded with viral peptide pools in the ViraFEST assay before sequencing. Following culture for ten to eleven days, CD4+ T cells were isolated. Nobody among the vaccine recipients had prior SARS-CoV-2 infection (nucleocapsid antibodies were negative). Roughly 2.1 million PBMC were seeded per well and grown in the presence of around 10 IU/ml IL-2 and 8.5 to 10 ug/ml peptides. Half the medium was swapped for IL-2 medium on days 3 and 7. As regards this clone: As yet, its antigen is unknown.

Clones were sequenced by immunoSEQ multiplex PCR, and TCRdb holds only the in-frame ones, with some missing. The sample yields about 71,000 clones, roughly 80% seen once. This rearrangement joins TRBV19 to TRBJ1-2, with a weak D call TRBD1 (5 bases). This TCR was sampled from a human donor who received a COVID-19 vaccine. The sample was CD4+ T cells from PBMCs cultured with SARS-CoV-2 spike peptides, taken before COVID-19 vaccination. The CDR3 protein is CASRPGPLSEGYTF. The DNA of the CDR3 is TGTGCCAGCCGACCGGGACCCCTAAGCGAGGGCTACACCTTC.